Listed below are T cell receptor beta chains from one sample, sequenced in a study of T cells after yellow fever vaccination. In TCRdb, the 5' RACE reads were re-called with MiXCR into one record per CDR3 protein. The sample has some 240,000 distinct CDR3 sequences, roughly 3.5% seen once. The sample was PBMCs, taken 15 days after the yellow fever booster vaccination. The receptors were sampled from a man between 18 and 35 years old who received the YFV17D yellow fever vaccine. Both conserved end residues are part of each CDR3. The order of the fields is J gene, clone size, V gene, D gene, CDR3 DNA, CDR3 protein. D genes are given only for firm matches. Where a row states a size, it is once, few, many or the class of an expanded clone; other rows omit it.

TRBJ2-5	many	TRBV5-1	TRBD2	TGCGCCAGCAGCTTGGTAATAGCGGGGCTACAAGAGACCCAGTACTTC	CASSLVIAGLQETQYF
TRBJ1-2	many	TRBV7-2	NA	TGTGCCAGCAGGAGACCCGCGACCGATGGCTACACCTTC	CASRRPATDGYTF
TRBJ1-2	many	TRBV7-9	NA	TGTGCCAGCAGCTTTTCGGAAGTGGGACAACCCTTCTACATCTTCTATGGCTACACCTTC	CASSFSEVGQPFYIFYGYTF
TRBJ2-2	many	TRBV12-3/TRBV12-4	NA	TGTGCCAGCAGTTTTCCCGGGGGGCCGTCCGGGGAGCTGTTTTTT	CASSFPGGPSGELFF
TRBJ1-5	many	TRBV28	NA	TGTGCCAGCAGTTTCCGTCGGGGCAATCAGCCCCAGCATTTT	CASSFRRGNQPQHF
TRBJ2-7	many	TRBV5-1	TRBD2	TGCGCCAGCAGCCGTACCACCCTAGCTCGGGGGGCCTACGAGCAGTACTTC	CASSRTTLARGAYEQYF
TRBJ2-3	many	TRBV7-8	NA	TGTGCCAGCAGCTACGGGGCCCCAGATACGCAGTATTTT	CASSYGAPDTQYF
TRBJ2-3	many	TRBV20-1	NA	TGCAGTGCTAGTGCCAGGGCTGGAGATACGCAGTATTTT	CSASARAGDTQYF
TRBJ1-5	many	TRBV2	TRBD1	TGTGCCAGCAGTGGGACAGGGGCCGATCAGCCCCAGCATTTT	CASSGTGADQPQHF
TRBJ1-2	many	TRBV4-2	NA	TGTGCCAGCAGCCAAGTCTTCGCCAGAAAAAACTATGGCTACACCTTC	CASSQVFARKNYGYTF
TRBJ1-5	many	TRBV12-3/TRBV12-4	NA	TGTGCCAGCAGTTTAAGGCCCCGGGGTCAGCCCCAGCATTTT	CASSLRPRGQPQHF
TRBJ1-1	many	TRBV18	NA	TGTGCCAGCTCACCACAAATGTACAGGGACGGCACTGAAGCTTTCTTT	CASSPQMYRDGTEAFF
TRBJ2-5	few	TRBV5-1	TRBD2	TGCGCCAGCAGCTTGGAGCTAGCGGGGGTGGAGACCCAGTACTTC	CASSLELAGVETQYF
TRBJ1-5	NA	TRBV7-2	TRBD1	TGTGCCAGCAGCCTTGGACAGGTTGGCAATCAGCCCCAGCATTTT	CASSLGQVGNQPQHF
TRBJ1-1	many	TRBV7-2	NA	TGTGCCAGCAGCGTCGCTAGTTACACTGAAGCTTTCTTT	CASSVASYTEAFF
TRBJ2-7	many	TRBV18	NA	TGTGCCAGCTCAACCTCAGGCTACGAGCAGTACTTC	CASSTSGYEQYF
TRBJ2-5	many	TRBV5-5	NA	TGTGCCAGTTGGGGACACGGGGAAGAGACCCAGTACTTC	CASWGHGEETQYF
TRBJ2-5	many	TRBV7-2	TRBD2	TGTGCCAGCAGCCCCCTCGGGGGGAGGGCAGAGACCCAGTACTTC	CASSPLGGRAETQYF
TRBJ2-1	NA	TRBV20-1	TRBD2	TGCAGTGGGGATAGCGGGGAGCAGTTCTTC	CSGDSGEQFF
TRBJ1-2	many	TRBV12-3/TRBV12-4	NA	TGTGCCAGCAGTTTGGACGGGACCTATGGCTACACCTTC	CASSLDGTYGYTF
TRBJ1-5	many	TRBV5-1	NA	TGCGCCAGCAGCTTGGAGGCAGGGGGCAATCAGCCCCAGCATTTT	CASSLEAGGNQPQHF
TRBJ2-1	many	TRBV30	NA	TGTGCCTGGAGTGTTTTTGGGGGGGGGCCGTTCTTC	CAWSVFGGGPFF
TRBJ1-1	many	TRBV3-1	NA	TGTGCCAGCAGCCCCCGTACGGGACACCGGAACACTGAAGCTTTCTTT	CASSPRTGHRNTEAFF
TRBJ2-3	many	TRBV7-3	TRBD2	TGTGCCAGCAGCTTAAATTCCGCTAGCGGGGGGGCCGGAGATACGCAGTATTTT	CASSLNSASGGAGDTQYF
TRBJ2-5	many	TRBV12-3/TRBV12-4	NA	TGTGCCAGCAGTTTAGAGGGGACCCAGTACTTC	CASSLEGTQYF
TRBJ2-7	few	TRBV7-8	TRBD2	TGTGCCAGCAGCCTACTCCCGGGGGGTGGCGGGTCCTACGAGCAGTACTTC	CASSLLPGGGGSYEQYF
TRBJ1-4	many	TRBV15	NA	TGTGCCACCAGCGAGTCGGAGGAAAAACTGTTTTTT	CATSESEEKLFF
TRBJ2-7	many	TRBV9	TRBD1	TGTGCCAGCAGCTTCCGGGACAGGGACGAGCAGTACTTC	CASSFRDRDEQYF
TRBJ2-1	many	TRBV18	TRBD2	TGTGCCAGCTCAAGCGGCTCTAGCGGGGGGGCCCCCTACAATGAGCAGTTCTTC	CASSSGSSGGAPYNEQFF
TRBJ2-7	NA	TRBV11-2	NA	TGTGCCAGCAGCTTCGCCGACTTGGGGGACTACGAGCAGTACTTC	CASSFADLGDYEQYF
TRBJ1-5	many	TRBV20-1	NA	TGCAGTGCTGGAGGTCCGACCAATCAGCCCCAGCATTTT	CSAGGPTNQPQHF
TRBJ2-6	NA	TRBV5-4	NA	TGTGCCAGCACTACGTTTAACGGGGCCAACGTCCTGACTTTC	CASTTFNGANVLTF
TRBJ2-3	many	TRBV27	TRBD2	TGTGCCAGCAGTCTACTAGCGGGGGCCCCCACAGATACGCAGTATTTT	CASSLLAGAPTDTQYF
TRBJ1-4	many	TRBV18	TRBD1	TGTGCCAGCTCACCAAATCCGGACAGGGGTGAAAAACTGTTTTTT	CASSPNPDRGEKLFF
TRBJ1-5	many	TRBV6-2/TRBV6-3	TRBD1	TGTGCCACCCGACCCCGGACAGGAGAGAGTCAGCCCCAGCATTTT	CATRPRTGESQPQHF
TRBJ2-3	many	TRBV5-1	TRBD2	TGCGCCAGCAGCCCCGGACTAGCCGTAGTGGAAGATACGCAGTATTTT	CASSPGLAVVEDTQYF
TRBJ1-1	many	TRBV10-3	TRBD1	TGTGCCATCAGCCCGACAGGGGCGGACACTGAAGCTTTCTTT	CAISPTGADTEAFF
TRBJ1-4	many	TRBV5-1	NA	TGCGCCAGCAGCTTAGGTTTGCCGACTAATGAAAAACTGTTTTTT	CASSLGLPTNEKLFF
TRBJ2-5	many	TRBV7-9	NA	TGTGCCAGCAGCTTTGGCGTTCCCCAAGAGACCCAGTACTTC	CASSFGVPQETQYF
TRBJ2-3	few	TRBV5-1	NA	TGCGCCAGCAGCTTGGAAGCCGGGGCGAGCACAGATACGCAGTATTTT	CASSLEAGASTDTQYF
TRBJ2-5	many	TRBV29-1	TRBD2	TGCAGCGTTGGGACTAGCGGGAGTCAAGAGACCCAGTACTTC	CSVGTSGSQETQYF
TRBJ2-7	many	TRBV19	NA	TGTGCCAGTAGTCAATTGTCCCAAAACTACGAGCAGTACTTC	CASSQLSQNYEQYF
TRBJ1-1	NA	TRBV5-1	NA	TGCGCCAGCAGCTCACAGGGTTGGGGCACTGAAGCTTTCTTT	CASSSQGWGTEAFF
TRBJ1-1	many	TRBV11-2	NA	TGTGCCACCTTCCCATTCGAGGCTGACAGCGCTTTCTTT	CATFPFEADSAFF
TRBJ2-2	many	TRBV4-1	NA	TGCGCCAGCAGCCAATATCCACGCGGGGAGCTGTTTTTT	CASSQYPRGELFF
TRBJ2-1	many	TRBV20-1	TRBD2	TGCAGTGCTAGAGGGGGGCTAGCGGGGGGGCCCCGGTCCTACAATGAGCAGTTCTTC	CSARGGLAGGPRSYNEQFF
TRBJ2-3	many	TRBV7-2	NA	TGTGCCAGCAGCTTAGACGGACCCCCCCGCCCAGATACGCAGTATTTT	CASSLDGPPRPDTQYF
TRBJ2-6	many	TRBV5-5	TRBD2	TGTGCCAGCAGCACTCGACTAGCGGGGATGAGCTCTGGGGCCAACGTCCTGACTTTC	CASSTRLAGMSSGANVLTF